These T cell receptor beta chains were read from a single sample in a study of T-cell memory formation after mild COVID-19. One entry per CDR3 protein results from TCRdb running MiXCR on the 5' RACE reads. This sample has more than 300,000 distinct CDR3 sequences; about an eighth occur once, and the top ten carry 20% to 25%. Sequencing was performed on PBMCs or a T cell subset sorted from them (not recorded which). The source is a man between 18 and 35 years old who had mild COVID-19 (a few samples of this study predate the infection). Cell type and time point are not known. Both conserved end residues are part of each CDR3. Fields, in order: clone size, CDR3 length, J gene, V gene, D gene, CDR3 protein, CDR3 DNA. The D gene is left open where the match is weak. Clone size is not always given. Where it is, it says once, few, many or a class for expanded clones.

clone size: -
CDR3 length: 11
J gene: TRBJ2-2
V gene: TRBV10-3
D gene: -
CDR3 protein: CAISATGELFF
CDR3 DNA: TGTGCCATCAGTGCGACCGGGGAGCTGTTTTTT

clone size: few
CDR3 length: 14
J gene: TRBJ2-7
V gene: TRBV20-1
D gene: -
CDR3 protein: CSAQDLWGALEQYF
CDR3 DNA: TGCAGTGCGCAGGACCTCTGGGGGGCGCTGGAGCAGTACTTC

clone size: few
CDR3 length: 17
J gene: TRBJ2-5
V gene: TRBV24-1
D gene: TRBD1
CDR3 protein: CATSDRGPRIGKETQYF
CDR3 DNA: TGTGCCACCAGTGACAGGGGGCCCCGTATCGGAAAAGAGACCCAGTACTTC

clone size: -
CDR3 length: 15
J gene: TRBJ2-3
V gene: TRBV24-1
D gene: TRBD1
CDR3 protein: CATSDPGQGIDTQYF
CDR3 DNA: TGTGCCACCAGTGATCCTGGACAGGGGATAGATACGCAGTATTTT

clone size: few
CDR3 length: 18
J gene: TRBJ2-2
V gene: TRBV5-1
D gene: -
CDR3 protein: CASSGGGTVDLNTGELFF
CDR3 DNA: TGCGCCAGCAGCGGCGGCGGGACCGTCGACCTCAACACCGGGGAGCTGTTTTTT

clone size: -
CDR3 length: 14
J gene: TRBJ1-2
V gene: TRBV9
D gene: TRBD1
CDR3 protein: CASSVTQGNYGYTF
CDR3 DNA: TGTGCCAGCAGCGTCACACAGGGGAACTATGGCTACACCTTC

clone size: few
CDR3 length: 14
J gene: TRBJ1-5
V gene: TRBV2
D gene: TRBD1
CDR3 protein: CASKQTGGNQPQHF
CDR3 DNA: TGTGCCAGCAAGCAAACAGGGGGCAATCAGCCCCAGCATTTT

clone size: few
CDR3 length: 14
J gene: TRBJ1-1
V gene: TRBV12-3/TRBV12-4
D gene: -
CDR3 protein: CASSFRGKFSEAFF
CDR3 DNA: TGTGCCAGCAGTTTTCGGGGGAAATTCTCTGAAGCTTTCTTT

clone size: few
CDR3 length: 13
J gene: TRBJ1-2
V gene: TRBV5-1
D gene: -
CDR3 protein: CASSLYRENGYTF
CDR3 DNA: TGCGCCAGCAGCTTGTACAGGGAAAATGGCTACACCTTC

clone size: few
CDR3 length: 13
J gene: TRBJ1-6
V gene: TRBV20-1
D gene: -
CDR3 protein: CSARDQLNSPLHF
CDR3 DNA: TGCAGTGCTAGAGATCAACTAAATTCACCCCTCCACTTT

clone size: once
CDR3 length: 14
J gene: TRBJ1-5
V gene: TRBV6-2/TRBV6-3
D gene: -
CDR3 protein: CASTLGASNQPQHF
CDR3 DNA: TGTGCCAGCACCCTAGGAGCTAGCAATCAGCCCCAGCATTTT

clone size: -
CDR3 length: 15
J gene: TRBJ1-4
V gene: TRBV7-2
D gene: -
CDR3 protein: CASSSPGPLNEKLFF
CDR3 DNA: TGTGCCAGCAGCTCTCCCGGACCGCTTAATGAAAAACTGTTTTTT

clone size: few
CDR3 length: 17
J gene: TRBJ2-4
V gene: TRBV29-1
D gene: -
CDR3 protein: CRGRYRLGVEAKNIQYF
CDR3 DNA: TGCAGGGGACGCTACCGTCTAGGAGTGGAAGCCAAAAACATTCAGTACTTC

clone size: few
CDR3 length: 17
J gene: TRBJ2-3
V gene: TRBV24-1
D gene: -
CDR3 protein: CATRVTPGRLYTDTQYF
CDR3 DNA: TGTGCCACCAGGGTCACGCCGGGCAGACTGTACACAGATACGCAGTATTTT

clone size: few
CDR3 length: 15
J gene: TRBJ2-5
V gene: TRBV4-1
D gene: -
CDR3 protein: CASSQVLGGTETQYF
CDR3 DNA: TGCGCCAGCAGCCAAGTTCTTGGGGGTACGGAGACCCAGTACTTC

clone size: few
CDR3 length: 13
J gene: TRBJ1-1
V gene: TRBV5-8
D gene: TRBD1
CDR3 protein: CASSSGQRRGAFF
CDR3 DNA: TGTGCCAGCAGTTCGGGACAGAGGCGTGGTGCTTTCTTT

clone size: few
CDR3 length: 15
J gene: TRBJ2-1
V gene: TRBV20-1
D gene: TRBD1
CDR3 protein: CSASPYRGPENEQFF
CDR3 DNA: TGCAGTGCTAGTCCCTACAGGGGGCCGGAAAATGAGCAGTTCTTC

clone size: few
CDR3 length: 15
J gene: TRBJ2-7
V gene: TRBV5-1
D gene: -
CDR3 protein: CASSLVGGRPYEQYF
CDR3 DNA: TGCGCCAGCAGCTTGGTCGGGGGGCGCCCTTACGAGCAGTACTTC

clone size: -
CDR3 length: 14
J gene: TRBJ1-1
V gene: TRBV2
D gene: TRBD1
CDR3 protein: CATKPGQGETEAFF
CDR3 DNA: TGTGCCACCAAACCGGGACAGGGGGAAACTGAAGCTTTCTTT

clone size: many
CDR3 length: 14
J gene: TRBJ2-4
V gene: TRBV19
D gene: -
CDR3 protein: CASSTGQGFNIQYF
CDR3 DNA: TGTGCCAGTAGCACAGGGCAGGGTTTCAACATTCAGTACTTC

clone size: -
CDR3 length: 13
J gene: TRBJ1-1
V gene: TRBV12-3/TRBV12-4
D gene: -
CDR3 protein: CASSRGWGDEAFF
CDR3 DNA: TGTGCCAGCTCTAGGGGCTGGGGAGATGAAGCTTTCTTT

clone size: -
CDR3 length: 15
J gene: TRBJ2-1
V gene: TRBV12-3/TRBV12-4
D gene: TRBD1
CDR3 protein: CASSYTGTATNEQFF
CDR3 DNA: TGTGCCAGCAGTTATACCGGGACAGCGACCAATGAGCAGTTCTTC

clone size: few
CDR3 length: 16
J gene: TRBJ2-3
V gene: TRBV12-5
D gene: TRBD2
CDR3 protein: CASGYHRGTSSPAQYF
CDR3 DNA: TGTGCTAGTGGTTATCACCGTGGGACTAGCTCCCCGGCGCAGTATTTT

clone size: many
CDR3 length: 16
J gene: TRBJ2-5
V gene: TRBV7-2
D gene: TRBD2
CDR3 protein: CASSLAGRYSGETQYF
CDR3 DNA: TGTGCCAGCAGCTTAGCCGGGAGGTACTCGGGGGAGACCCAGTACTTC

clone size: few
CDR3 length: 14
J gene: TRBJ2-5
V gene: TRBV9
D gene: -
CDR3 protein: CASTPRPYQETQYF
CDR3 DNA: TGTGCCAGCACCCCTCGACCATACCAAGAGACCCAGTACTTC